One and the same sample provided the 28 T cell receptor beta chains below, sequenced in a study of breast tumors, draining lymph nodes, adjacent tissues. TCRdb recomputed calls from the multiplex PCR reads with MiXCR, one row per CDR3 protein. Of under 85,000 distinct CDR3 sequences in the sample, approximately 19% were seen once. Axillary draining lymph nodes of breast cancer patients supplied the node samples. Sequenced material: axillary lymph node tissue. All receptors derive from a female donor with breast cancer. Some clones in this sample may be carry-over from other donors' samples.

This clonotype was observed many times. The chain carries TRBV6-5 and TRBJ2-7; TRBD1 is a possible D gene (6 bases). The CDR3 covers 15 residues. Germline V gene sequence: CDR1 MNHEY, CDR2 SVGAGI. With 6 bases removed from V and 2 bases from J, the gap between germline ends came to 17 bases. Here the CDR3 reads CASRPGQRMTYEQYF. In DNA, the CDR3 is TGTGCCAGCAGACCAGGACAGCGGATGACCTACGAGCAGTACTTC.

There are many counts of this clonotype. V usage is TRBV11-3 and J usage is TRBJ1-6; 8 bases fit TRBD1. The V gene's germline CDR1 is SGHNT and CDR2 YENEEA. CDR3 length equals 17 residues. V lost 5 bases to trimming and J lost 4 bases; unmatched junction nucleotides: 10. Written as DNA, the CDR3 is TGTGCCAGCAGCCCCGGGACAGGCGAACGTTATAATTCACCCCTCCACTTT. Amino acids: CASSPGTGERYNSPLHF.

Ten or more counts support this clonotype. The chain couples TRBV7-2 to TRBJ1-2; perhaps TRBD1 as D (5 bases). Germline V lookup: CDR1 SGHTA, CDR2 FQGNSA. The CDR3 length is 15 residues. Trimming left V 2 bases short and J 4 bases short, with 14 bases between. The CDR3 nucleotides are TGTGCCAGCAGCTTACACGAGGGGCTCGGCTATGGCTACACCTTC. Its protein is CASSLHEGLGYGYTF.

This clonotype was detected many times. This chain joins TRBV20-1 and TRBJ2-1; TRBD2 matches 8 bases. Unmatched junction bases numbered 10, after V lost 3 bases and J lost 9 bases. Germline CDR1 reads DFQATT; CDR2 reads SNEGSKA (reference sequence). This CDR3 has 14 amino acids. For the CDR3, the DNA is TGCAGTGCTAGGGGAGCGGGAGACGTGGCTGAGCAGTTCTTC. Its protein product is CSARGAGDVAEQFF.

The chain recombines TRBV27 with TRBJ2-1; D perhaps matches TRBD2 (5 bases). The germline gives CDR1 MNHEY, CDR2 SMNVEV (reference sequence). V was pared by 8 bases and J by 9 bases, with 14 bases between. This CDR3 has 12 amino acids. Written as DNA, the CDR3 is TGTGCCAGCGGGTGGGAGTTGGTTGAGCAGTTCTTC. This codes for CASGWELVEQFF.

This clonotype has at least ten counts. CDR3 amino acids: CASSDRLGLGETQYF. CDR3 in DNA: TGTGCCAGCAGTGACCGCCTTGGACTTGGCGAGACCCAGTACTTC. The V call is TRBV2, the J call TRBJ2-5, with D maybe TRBD2 (5 bases). Germline V gene data show CDR1 as SNHLY and CDR2 as FYNNEI. This CDR3 contains 15 residues. V was shortened by 3 bases and J by 5 bases, with 16 bases between the two germline ends.

This clonotype was counted many times. The chain joins TRBV7-2 to TRBJ1-2; TRBD1 might be the D (5 bases). Germline V lookup: CDR1 SGHTA, CDR2 FQGNSA. CDR3 length: 15 amino acids. Trimming shortened V by 2 bases and J by 2 bases, and 12 bases separated the two germline ends. The CDR3 here is CASSLLSGINYGYTF. The CDR3 bases are TGTGCCAGCAGCTTACTGTCAGGGATCAACTATGGCTACACCTTC.

This clonotype was observed at least ten times. The chain uses TRBV12-3 or TRBV12-4 and TRBJ2-1; D not certain. V was pared by 1 base and J by 3 bases, with 4 bases between. CDR3 size: 13 residues. Here the CDR3 DNA reads TGTGCCAGCAGTTTAGGCGACTACAATGAGCAGTTCTTC. It is translated as CASSLGDYNEQFF.

The table lists this clonotype with a few counts. A much larger clone sits a single nucleotide away, making a read error possible. This rearrangement joins TRBV2 to TRBJ2-3; 14 positions agree with TRBD2. In germline, CDR1 is SNHLY, CDR2 FYNNEI. V shed 8 bases and J 6 bases; nucleotides not matched to a gene: 7. This CDR3 has 15 amino acids. For the CDR3, the DNA is TGTGCCAGCGCCGAGACTAGCGGGAGGGCGGATACGCAGTATTTT. Residues: CASAETSGRADTQYF.

There are many counts of this clonotype. CDR3 sequence reads: CASSGDSKGVGKLFF. The CDR3 DNA sequence: TGTGCCAGCAGCGGGGATTCAAAGGGGGTTGGAAAACTGTTTTTT. This sequence joins TRBV11-2 and TRBJ1-4, with D tentatively TRBD1 (6 bases). This CDR3 region has 15 residues. The V end was cut by 5 bases, the J end by 10 bases, with 20 bases between. Germline CDR1 SGHAT, CDR2 FQNNGV.

Regarding this clonotype: Mismatch with germline at one junction end may stem from a read error. The chain joins TRBV7-8 to TRBJ2-1; 10 bases align to TRBD2. Germline V CDR1 and CDR2: SGHVS, FQNEAQ. This CDR3 spans 15 amino acids. CDR3 protein: CVSSALAGEEGEQFF. The CDR3 DNA is TGTGTCAGCAGCGCGCTAGCGGGAGAGGAGGGTGAGCAGTTCTTC.

The sample holds a few counts of this clonotype. The chain is built from TRBV5-1 and TRBJ1-4; 7 nucleotides match TRBD1. This CDR3 contains 16 residues. CDR1 and CDR2 from the germline V gene are SGHRS and YFSETQ. With V trimmed by 6 bases and J by 0 bases, 8 bases remained unmatched. The CDR3 loop is CASTSTGVTTNEKLFF. CDR3 sequence (DNA): TGCGCCAGCACCTCAACAGGGGTTACAACTAATGAAAAACTGTTTTTT.

This clonotype was counted ten times or more. The V gene is TRBV20-1, the J gene TRBJ1-6; TRBD1 aligns across 7 bases. This CDR3 comprises 19 residues. With 1 base clipped from V and 3 bases from J, the junction kept 15 bases outside the gene matches. Germline V gene data show CDR1 as DFQATT and CDR2 as SNEGSKA (reference sequence). As DNA, the CDR3 is TGCAGTGCTAGAGGACTAGGGGATAAGGGGGCGAACTATAATTCACCCCTCCACTTT. Translated: CSARGLGDKGANYNSPLHF.

In the case of this clonotype: Just one base apart from a much larger clone, this may be a read error. This chain joins TRBV4-1 and TRBJ1-2, with 7 bases lining up with TRBD1. Germline values: CDR1 MGHRA, CDR2 YSYEKL. V was pared by 2 bases and J by 7 bases, with 7 bases of the junction left unmatched. This CDR3 comprises 14 residues. The CDR3 DNA reads TGCGCCAGCAGCCAACTCGGGACAGACTGTGGCTACACCTTC. Encoded protein: CASSQLGTDCGYTF.

The sample holds many counts of this clonotype. This chain links TRBV6-5 with TRBJ2-1, with D possibly being TRBD2 (5 bases). Germline loops: CDR1 MNHEY, CDR2 SVGAGI. The CDR3 extends over 15 amino acids. Trimming took off 2 bases at V and 5 bases at J, with 13 bases between the two ends. CDR3 DNA sequence: TGTGCCAGCAGTTACGACTATTGGTCTCACAATGAGCAGTTCTTC. It codes for CASSYDYWSHNEQFF.

This sequence joins TRBV3-2 and TRBJ1-3; TRBD1, the table's D call, was not compared with the DNA. TRBV3-2 corresponds to a pseudogene. The CDR3 length is 14 residues. The CDR3 loop reads CATQTGNSGNTIYF. As DNA, the CDR3 is TGTGCCACCCAGACAGGCAACTCTGGAAACACCATATATTTT.

The sample holds many counts of this clonotype. The chain recombines TRBV6-2 or TRBV6-3 with TRBJ2-3, with 9 bases lining up with TRBD2. This CDR3 comprises 14 residues. J gave up 2 bases and V 6 bases, and 3 bases lay outside the gene matches. Per the germline V gene, CDR1 is MNHEY and CDR2 is SVGEGT. DNA of the CDR3: TGTGCCAGCAGACGACTAGCGGTCACAGATACGCAGTATTTT. Protein sequence: CASRRLAVTDTQYF.

At least ten counts were recorded for this clonotype. J is TRBJ2-7 and V is TRBV20-1; D not certain. This CDR3 comprises 12 residues. Germline-derived CDR1 and CDR2 are DFQATT and SNEGSKA (reference sequence). The V gene lost 3 bases and the J gene lost 3 bases, with 9 bases spanning the gap. CDR3 sequence reads: CSARALSYEQYF. The CDR3 coding sequence is TGCAGTGCTAGGGCCCTAAGCTACGAGCAGTACTTC.

The sample holds many counts of this clonotype. V is TRBV7-9 and J is TRBJ2-1; D unclear. The CDR3 contains 12 residues. Germline V gene lookup returns CDR1 SEHNR and CDR2 FQNEAQ (reference sequence). Trimming took off 5 bases at V and 7 bases at J, with 9 bases between the two ends. The CDR3 DNA is TGTGCCAGCAGCGCCATCCTAAATGAGCAGTTCTTC. Residues: CASSAILNEQFF.

This chain links TRBV27 with TRBJ1-2; TRBD1 aligns across 7 bases. Trimming took 0 bases from V and 0 from J; bases not matched to a gene: 4. Germline CDR1 is MNHEY and CDR2 is SMNVEV (reference sequence). CDR3 length equals 16 residues. Here the CDR3 DNA reads TGTGCCAGCAGTTTATCCCGACAGGGTTCTAACTATGGCTACACCTTC. This sequence encodes CASSLSRQGSNYGYTF.

This clonotype was observed many times. The chain is built from TRBV29-1 and TRBJ1-2, with D possibly being TRBD1 (6 bases). This CDR3 comprises 13 residues. Germline CDR1 is SQVTM and CDR2 is ANQGSEA. Trimming took 5 bases from V and 4 from J, leaving 14 bases between them. CDR3: CSVRAGEAYGYTF. The CDR3 DNA reads as TGCAGCGTTCGGGCAGGGGAGGCCTATGGCTACACCTTC. The entire variable domain, with the rest obtained from reference TRBV29-1 and TRBJ1-2, is as follows: SAVISQKPSRDICQRGTSLTIQCQVDSQVTMMFWYRQQPGQSLTLIATANQGSEATYESGFVIDKFPISRPNLTFSTLTVSNMSPEDSSIYLCSVRAGEAYGYTFGSGTRLTVV.

This clonotype was counted many times. The chain joins TRBV14 to TRBJ2-2; 8 positions match TRBD2. V lost 4 bases to trimming and J lost 7 bases; unmatched junction nucleotides: 8. The CDR3 sequence is 15 residues long. The germline CDR1 and CDR2 sequences are SGHDN and FVKESK. As DNA, the CDR3 is TGTGCCAGCAGCCCAACTAGCGGAGGGGGCGGGGAGCTGTTTTTT. This translates into CASSPTSGGGGELFF.

This clonotype was recorded many times. This CDR3 reads CASSFRLAGGTDTQYF. The CDR3 DNA is TGTGCCAGCAGCTTCCGGCTAGCGGGAGGAACAGATACGCAGTATTTT. The genes are TRBV7-2 and TRBJ2-3; 11 nucleotides match TRBD2. The CDR3 contains 16 residues. Losses at the gene ends were 3 bases for V and 3 bases for J; bases not matched to a gene: 5. CDR1 is SGHTA and CDR2 is FQGNSA in the germline V gene.

This clonotype appeared a few times. The chain carries TRBV6-2 or TRBV6-3 and TRBJ2-3; 9 bases are a match to TRBD2. Trimming removed 0 bases from V and 1 base from J; junction bases left unmatched: 5. Germline CDR1 reads MNHEY; CDR2 reads SVGEGT. The length of the CDR3 is 17 residues. CDR3 region: CASSYSFKRGGTDTQYF. CDR3 in DNA: TGTGCCAGCAGTTACTCTTTCAAGCGGGGGGGCACAGATACGCAGTATTTT.

The genes are TRBV9 and TRBJ2-7, with unresolved D. Germline CDR1 is SGDLS and CDR2 is YYNGEE. Between the trimmed V and J ends, which lost 2 bases and 2 bases, there was a span of 11 bases. The CDR3 sequence is 14 residues long. The CDR3 region has the DNA TGTGCCAGCAGCGTCGGCCATGGGACCTACGAGCAGTACTTC. Protein product: CASSVGHGTYEQYF.

This clonotype came up many times. The CDR3 bases are TGTGCCAGCAGCTTCGACGGCGGGGATGAGCAGTTCTTC. This translates into CASSFDGGDEQFF. The V gene is TRBV7-3, the J gene TRBJ2-1; a weak D match, TRBD2 (6 bases). The CDR3 contains 13 residues. CDR1 is SGHTA and CDR2 is FQGTGA in the germline V gene. Trimming stripped 3 bases from V and 8 bases from J, with 11 bases between.

Turning to this clonotype: A single base separates this from a much larger clone, so it may be a read error. The chain links TRBV19 to TRBJ2-3; 8 positions agree with TRBD2. Trimming cost V 4 bases and J 5 bases; bases outside gene matches: 11. The CDR3 is 16 residues long. The germline V gene encodes CDR1 LNHDA and CDR2 SQIVND (reference sequence). The CDR3 region has the DNA TGTGCCAGTAGTAATGCAGCGGGAGATTTGGTAGATACGCAGTATTTT. Translation gives CASSNAAGDLVDTQYF.

This clonotype showed up many times. The chain employs TRBV9 and TRBJ2-1, with 8 bases identical to TRBD2. Germline CDR1 is SGDLS and CDR2 is YYNGEE. The CDR3 contains 16 residues. V was clipped by 3 bases and J by 2 bases; unmatched bases: 7. The CDR3 DNA reads TGTGCCAGCAGCGCCGCGGGACTAGGTGCCTACAATGAGCAGTTCTTC. Translating it yields CASSAAGLGAYNEQFF.